This is a list of T cell receptor beta chains from one sample in a study of cytomegalovirus exposure and HLA in healthy donors. Data came from immunoSEQ multiplex PCR; TCRdb stores just in-frame clones and leaves some out. The data show roughly 130,000 clones, approximately 90% seen once. Sequencing was performed on PBMCs. These receptors originate from a woman between 25 and 40 years old in good health and CMV-seropositive. The CDR3 runs from the conserved cysteine through the conserved F or W. The D gene is left open where the match is weak. Size is omitted from some rows. Given values are once, few, many or a class for expanded clones.

>TRBV14|TRBD2|TRBJ2-7|NA
CASSRGLAETYEQYF
TGTGCCAGCAGCCGAGGACTAGCGGAAACCTACGAGCAGTACTTC
>TRBV10-3|TRBD1|TRBJ2-7|NA
CAISESGTVSYEQYF
TGTGCCATCAGTGAGTCGGGGACAGTCTCCTACGAGCAGTACTTC
>TRBV28|TRBD1|TRBJ1-6|NA
CASSTDRNNSPLHF
TGTGCCAGCAGTACGGACAGGAATAATTCACCCCTCCACTTT
>TRBV11-3|NA|TRBJ2-1|once
CASSPRGNSYNEQFF
TGTGCCAGCAGCCCCCGCGGGAACTCCTACAATGAGCAGTTCTTC
>TRBV5-4|TRBD2|TRBJ2-3|once
CASSLPAGGGGTQYF
TGTGCCAGCAGCTTGCCAGCGGGTGGGGGGGGTACGCAGTATTTT
>TRBV5-6|TRBD1|TRBJ2-6|NA
CASRTRKGQGAGANVLTF
TGTGCCAGCCGAACACGAAAAGGACAGGGGGCTGGGGCCAACGTCCTGACTTTC
>TRBV6-5|NA|TRBJ2-1|NA
CASSYGGSSYNEQFF
TGTGCCAGCAGTTACGGGGGGAGCTCCTACAATGAGCAGTTCTTC
>TRBV2|TRBD1|TRBJ1-2|few
CALRTGEDYGYTF
TGTGCCCTCAGGACAGGGGAAGACTATGGCTACACCTTC
>TRBV18|TRBD2|TRBJ2-7|NA
CASSGRTSGANEQYF
TGTGCCAGCTCAGGACGGACTAGCGGGGCAAACGAGCAGTACTTC
>TRBV29-1|NA|TRBJ2-3|NA
CSGKGQPSTDTQYF
TGCAGCGGTAAAGGACAGCCGAGCACAGATACGCAGTATTTT